The next 18 T cell receptor beta chains were all read from a single sample in a study of spatial heterogeneity in lung cancer. As for time point: sample taken at primary tumor resection. In each case, whole RNA from tumor, nontumor lung or frozen PBMC was sequenced unsorted. One entry per CDR3 protein, called by TCRdb with MiXCR from the 5' RACE reads. The sample records roughly 82,000 distinct CDR3 sequences, over 10% being singletons. Sequencing was performed on PBMCs, taken at surgery. Every receptor here comes from a male donor with early-stage non-small cell lung cancer.

The chain is built from TRBV24-1 and TRBJ1-5; D remains unclear. From germline, CDR1 is KGHDR and CDR2 SFDVKD. V shed 6 bases and J shed 0 bases, with 8 bases lying between them. The CDR3 loop spans 14 amino acids. This CDR3 reads CATSMRGSNQPQHF. The DNA for the CDR3 is TGTGCCACCAGTATGCGTGGTAGCAATCAGCCCCAGCATTTT.

Points on this clonotype: An end of the junction does not agree with germline; a read error may underlie this. The chain uses TRBV6-4 and TRBJ2-1, with D perhaps matching TRBD1 (6 bases). CDR3 length: 16 amino acids. Germline-derived CDR1 and CDR2 are MRHNA and SNTAGT. The CDR3 DNA sequence: TGTGCAAGCAAGGTCAGGGGCGACGCAACCGGCGATGAGCAGTTCTTC. Its protein product is CASKVRGDATGDEQFF.

The J gene is TRBJ1-1, the V gene TRBV6-2 or TRBV6-3, with 7 nucleotides matching TRBD1. CDR1 and CDR2 (germline): MNHEY, SVGEGT. The junction had 9 bases not matched to a gene; V was cut back by 5 bases and J by 0 bases. The CDR3 covers 16 residues. This CDR3 is CASSGWDRVLNTEAFF. The DNA of the CDR3 is TGTGCCAGCAGTGGCTGGGACAGAGTACTGAACACTGAAGCTTTCTTT.

The rearrangement uses TRBV6-5 and TRBJ2-5; TRBD2 aligns across 10 bases. The CDR3 runs 14 residues. The junction had 7 bases not matched to a gene; V was cut back by 9 bases and J by 3 bases. The germline V gene has CDR1 MNHEY and CDR2 SVGAGI. The CDR3 DNA sequence: TGTGCCAGTCGCCCCAGCGGGGGGGAAGAGACCCAGTACTTC. It encodes CASRPSGGEETQYF.

This clonotype was recorded a few times. The rearrangement uses TRBV20-1 and TRBJ2-5; D is unclear. Germline CDR1 and CDR2: DFQATT and SNEGSKA (reference sequence). The ends were cut back, 0 bases at V and 4 bases at J, with 15 bases in the middle. The CDR3 length is 15 residues. CDR3 bases: TGCAGTGCTAGAGATCGGAACACCCAGAGAGAGACCCAGTACTTC. Encoded protein: CSARDRNTQRETQYF.

The chain couples TRBV2 to TRBJ2-4; D may be TRBD1 (6 bases). This CDR3 comprises 14 residues. V was clipped by 1 base and J by 4 bases, with 8 bases between them. Germline V gene lookup returns CDR1 SNHLY and CDR2 FYNNEI. CDR3 region: CASSEGRGKNIQYF. In DNA form, the CDR3 reads TGTGCCAGCAGTGAAGGCAGGGGAAAAAACATTCAGTACTTC.

This clonotype was seen at least ten times. The chain recombines TRBV29-1 with TRBJ2-2, with D possibly matching TRBD1 (5 bases). CDR1 and CDR2 (germline): SQVTM, ANQGSEA. Between the trimmed V and J ends, which lost 5 bases and 0 bases, there was a span of 10 bases. This CDR3 contains 14 residues. The DNA for the CDR3 is TGCAGCGTTCCCACGGACACGAACACCGGGGAGCTGTTTTTT. Amino acids: CSVPTDTNTGELFF.

About this clonotype: One end of the junction fails to match germline, which may point to a read error. The chain joins TRBV6-6 to TRBJ1-5, with D hard to call. Germline V gives CDR1 MNHNY, CDR2 SVGAGI (reference sequence). This CDR3 has 13 amino acids. The CDR3 is CASTYDGDQPQHF. CDR3 nucleotides: TGTGCCAGCACTTACGACGGGGATCAGCCCCAGCATTTT.

This clonotype has only a few counts. The rearrangement links TRBV29-1 to TRBJ1-2; D is undetermined. CDR1 and CDR2 from the germline V gene are SQVTM and ANQGSEA. The CDR3 contains 11 residues. Trimming shortened V by 4 bases and J by 5 bases, and 8 bases separated the two germline ends. CDR3 residues: CSVGTEYGYTF. The CDR3 nucleotides are TGCAGCGTTGGGACGGAGTATGGCTACACCTTC.

This clonotype has a handful of counts. This sequence joins TRBV6-1 and TRBJ2-1; D is perhaps TRBD2 (6 bases). V lost 2 bases, J lost 4 bases, and 12 bases lay in between. There are 15 residues in the CDR3. The germline gives CDR1 MNHNS, CDR2 SASEGT. The CDR3 sequence is CASSELADRYNEQFF. CDR3 nucleotide sequence: TGTGCCAGCAGTGAATTAGCGGACCGGTACAATGAGCAGTTCTTC.

This clonotype was observed many times. The chain joins TRBV29-1 to TRBJ1-1; tentatively, D is TRBD1 (5 bases). V was cut by 7 bases and J by 3 bases, with 12 bases left in between. The germline CDR1 and CDR2 sequences are SQVTM and ANQGSEA. The CDR3 is made up of 12 amino acids. CDR3 sequence reads: CSGKRGDTEAFF. The CDR3, as DNA: TGCAGCGGAAAGAGGGGAGACACTGAAGCTTTCTTT.

The chain carries TRBV12-3 or TRBV12-4 and TRBJ2-7; tentatively, D is TRBD2 (6 bases). V lost 6 bases to trimming and J lost 3 bases, with 12 bases between them. CDR3 length: 13 amino acids. CDR3 residues: CASRYGGNYEQYF. The CDR3 DNA sequence: TGTGCCAGCAGATATGGGGGGAACTACGAGCAGTACTTC.

V gene TRBV9 combines with J gene TRBJ1-1, with D uncertain. The CDR3 runs to 13 residues. Trimming cost V 4 bases and J 7 bases, with 14 bases left between them. Looked up from germline, CDR1 is SGDLS and CDR2 is YYNGEE. CDR3 in amino acids: CASSKTDGVEAFF. Here the CDR3 DNA reads TGTGCCAGCAGCAAGACGGACGGCGTTGAAGCTTTCTTT.

The chain carries TRBV3-1 and TRBJ2-5; 11 nucleotides line up with TRBD2. Germline V lookup: CDR1 LGHDT, CDR2 YNNKEL (reference sequence). The CDR3 loop spans 16 amino acids. V trimming: 1 base; J trimming: 5 bases; junction bases outside the gene matches: 6. The CDR3 protein is CASSQAIAGGRETQYF. In nucleotides, the CDR3 is TGTGCCAGCAGCCAAGCGATAGCGGGAGGGAGGGAGACCCAGTACTTC.

The chain links TRBV5-1 to TRBJ1-4, with a weak D call TRBD1 (5 bases). V lost 4 bases to trimming and J lost 6 bases, with 7 bases between them. CDR3 size: 12 residues. Germline CDR1 and CDR2: SGHRS and YFSETQ. CDR3 nucleotide sequence: TGCGCCAGCAGCACGGGGGATGAAAAACTGTTTTTT. It translates to CASSTGDEKLFF.

The chain carries TRBV19 and TRBJ1-5, with 9 nucleotides matching TRBD1. The V gene's germline CDR1 is LNHDA and CDR2 SQIVND (reference sequence). The CDR3 length is 18 residues. V was pared by 3 bases and J by 0 bases, with 9 bases of the junction left unmatched. The DNA of the CDR3 is TGTGCCAGTAGTATTCAACAGGGGGCGGCTAATAGCAATCAGCCCCAGCATTTT. Translating it yields CASSIQQGAANSNQPQHF.

The chain recombines TRBV11-2 with TRBJ1-5; TRBD1 matches at 7 bases. Trimming at V came to 3 bases and at J to 0 bases, leaving 2 bases not matched to a gene. Germline assignment: CDR1 SGHAT and CDR2 FQNNGV. The CDR3 is 15 residues long. The CDR3 bases are TGTGCCAGCAGCTTCGGGACAGATAGCAATCAGCCCCAGCATTTT. This translates into CASSFGTDSNQPQHF. Supplemented by reference TRBV11-2 and TRBJ1-5, the full variable domain reads EAGVAQSPRYKIIEKRQSVAFWCNPISGHATLYWYQQILGQGPKLLIQFQNNGVVDDSQLPKDRFSAERLKGVDSTLKIQPAKLEDSAVYLCASSFGTDSNQPQHFGDGTRLSIL.

As for this clonotype: Germline and junction disagree at one end, which may indicate a read error. The rearrangement joins TRBV29-1 to TRBJ1-4, with TRBD1 matching 7 bases. The CDR3 length is 13 residues. Germline V gene lookup returns CDR1 SQVTM and CDR2 ANQGSEA. CDR3 sequence (DNA): TGCAGCGCTGAAGGGGACAGTAAGGAAAAACTGTTTTTT. This gives the protein CSAEGDSKEKLFF.